Presented here are 27 T cell receptor beta chains from one specimen sequenced in a study of T cell repertoires in cytomegalovirus infection. Each CDR3 protein gets one entry after TCRdb re-called the reads with MiXCR. This table holds approximately 600,000 distinct CDR3 sequences, just under 40% found once. These receptors' antigens are unknown. This specimen consisted of cultured PBMCs, obtained from culture after CMV antigen stimulation. These receptor sequences come from a human donor in good health (CMV status not recorded). Some clones in this sample may be carry-over from other donors' samples.

This clonotype occurred a few times. The chain uses TRBV15 and TRBJ2-7; D is possibly TRBD1 or TRBD2 (6 bases each). Germline V gives CDR1 LNHNV, CDR2 YYDKDF (reference sequence). The CDR3 consists of 15 residues. V gave up 7 bases and J gave up 6 bases, with 22 bases separating them. The DNA for the CDR3 is TGTGCCACCACTATCCGGTCCGGGGGCGCTTCCGAGCAGTACTTC. It codes for CATTIRSGGASEQYF.

V usage is TRBV7-6 and J usage is TRBJ2-1, with a tentative D call TRBD2 (5 bases). The CDR3 contains 13 residues. The V gene lost 6 bases and the J gene lost 6 bases, with 12 bases spanning the gap. From germline, CDR1 is SGHVS and CDR2 FNYEAQ. The DNA for the CDR3 is TGTGCCAGCAGTAGCGAAGTCATCAATGAGCAGTTCTTC. It specifies CASSSEVINEQFF.

This clonotype was observed a handful of times. The genes are TRBV7-8 and TRBJ1-4; 7 nucleotides agree with TRBD1. This CDR3 contains 16 residues. With 2 bases clipped from V and 5 bases from J, the junction kept 8 bases outside the gene matches. Per germline, CDR1 SGHVS and CDR2 FQNEAQ. CDR3 sequence reads: CASSLYTDRKNEKLFF. The CDR3 nucleotides read TGTGCCAGCAGCTTATACACGGACAGGAAAAATGAAAAACTGTTTTTT.

This clonotype appeared a few times. The gene calls are TRBV2 and TRBJ1-6, with D unresolved. V lost 8 bases, J lost 7 bases, and 15 bases lay in between. This CDR3 is 14 amino acids long. Per germline, CDR1 SNHLY and CDR2 FYNNEI. The CDR3 spells CASRRDTRNSPLHF. The CDR3 bases are TGTGCCAGCCGACGCGACACTAGGAATTCACCCCTCCACTTT.

The chain is built from TRBV28 and TRBJ2-3, with 9 bases that match TRBD1. Germline assignment: CDR1 MDHEN and CDR2 SYDVKM. The trim removed 5 bases at V and 3 bases at J, leaving 6 bases unmatched. This CDR3 contains 15 residues. In DNA form, the CDR3 reads TGTGCCAGCAGTGAACCGGGACAGGGAACAGATACGCAGTATTTT. This sequence encodes CASSEPGQGTDTQYF.

This chain uses TRBV15 with TRBJ2-7; TRBD1 matches 8 bases. The CDR3 contains 14 residues. Losses at the gene ends were 5 bases for V and 3 bases for J; bases not matched to a gene: 6. CDR1 is LNHNV, CDR2 YYDKDF, per germline (reference sequence). The CDR3 DNA reads TGTGCCACCAGCTCGCAAACAGGGGGCTACGAGCAGTACTTC. Translating gives CATSSQTGGYEQYF. The variable domain in full, completed from reference TRBV15 and TRBJ2-7, reads DAMVIQNPRYQVTQFGKPVTLSCSQTLNHNVMYWYQQKSSQAPKLLFHYYDKDFNNEADTPDNFQSRRPNTSFCFLDIRSPGLGDTAMYLCATSSQTGGYEQYFGPGTRLTVT.

This clonotype was counted ten times or more. The chain couples TRBV12-3 or TRBV12-4 to TRBJ2-7; 8 bases are shared with TRBD1. The junction had 1 base not matched to a gene; V was cut back by 4 bases and J by 2 bases. There are 13 residues in the CDR3. This CDR3 is CASSSTGAYEQYF. CDR3 in DNA: TGTGCCAGCAGTTCGACAGGGGCCTACGAGCAGTACTTC.

The rearrangement links TRBV6-5 to TRBJ1-1; possible D gene TRBD1, 6 bases. This CDR3 has 14 amino acids. CDR1 is MNHEY and CDR2 is SVGAGI in the germline V gene. Deletions cut 9 bases from V and 5 bases from J, with 19 bases between. The CDR3 loop is CASRRNRVQTEAFF. The DNA for the CDR3 is TGTGCCAGTAGGCGAAACAGGGTACAGACTGAAGCTTTCTTT.

This clonotype was found a few times. V gene TRBV7-2 combines with J gene TRBJ1-6; D is unclear. The CDR3 totals 14 residues. V lost 6 bases, J lost 8 bases, and 14 bases lay in between. The germline V gene encodes CDR1 SGHTA and CDR2 FQGNSA. The CDR3 loop reads CASRGSGLDSPLHF. DNA of the CDR3: TGTGCCAGCAGGGGTAGTGGGCTAGATTCACCCCTCCACTTT.

As for this clonotype: Germline is not matched at one junction end, which may reflect a read error. V is TRBV5-3 and J is TRBJ1-6, with 9 bases that match TRBD1. TRBV5-3 carries the ORF label, with uncertain function. The CDR3 sequence is 14 residues long. Written as DNA, the CDR3 is TGTGCCAGCAGCTTGGAGGGACAGGGTGCACCCCTCCACTTT. Encoded protein: CASSLEGQGAPLHF.

A few counts support this clonotype. The rearrangement uses TRBV2 and TRBJ1-6, with D perhaps matching TRBD1 (6 bases). The germline V and J ends were trimmed by 8 bases and 8 bases, with 13 bases remaining between them. Germline V lookup: CDR1 SNHLY, CDR2 FYNNEI. This CDR3 is 13 amino acids long. The CDR3 nucleotides read TGTGCCAGCGGCCGGGGGCGAGATTCACCCCTCCACTTT. Translation: CASGRGRDSPLHF.

The V call is TRBV7-2, the J call TRBJ2-5; 7 nucleotides agree with TRBD1. The CDR3 spans 12 residues. Germline CDR1 and CDR2: SGHTA and FQGNSA. With 5 bases clipped from V and 7 bases from J, the junction kept 4 bases outside the gene matches. The CDR3 here is CASSETGSTQYF. CDR3 nucleotides: TGTGCCAGCAGCGAGACAGGGTCGACCCAGTACTTC.

The chain links TRBV7-2 to TRBJ1-1; D possibly corresponds to TRBD1 (5 bases). This CDR3 contains 14 residues. Deletions cut 5 bases from V and 3 bases from J, with 13 bases between. Looked up from germline, CDR1 is SGHTA and CDR2 is FQGNSA. The CDR3 DNA reads as TGTGCCAGCAGCCTCGCGGCAGGGCACACTGAAGCTTTCTTT. It is translated as CASSLAAGHTEAFF.

This clonotype was seen ten or more times. The chain couples TRBV7-2 to TRBJ2-7; D is perhaps TRBD2 (6 bases). This CDR3 contains 14 residues. Trimming cost V 4 bases and J 2 bases, with 12 bases left between them. Germline assignment: CDR1 SGHTA and CDR2 FQGNSA. The CDR3 loop is CASSSTGLAYEQYF. In nucleotides, the CDR3 is TGTGCCAGCAGCTCCACGGGACTGGCCTACGAGCAGTACTTC.

The V call is TRBV7-9, the J call TRBJ2-1, with 10 bases aligning to TRBD1. Germline lookup yields CDR1 SEHNR and CDR2 FQNEAQ (reference sequence). The CDR3 runs 15 residues. V was pared by 4 bases and J by 6 bases, with 6 bases of the junction left unmatched. CDR3 protein: CASSWDRGDPNEQFF. The CDR3 DNA reads TGTGCCAGCAGCTGGGACAGGGGAGATCCCAATGAGCAGTTCTTC. The full variable domain, in which reference TRBV7-9 and TRBJ2-1 provide the parts outside the CDR3, is DTGVSQNPRHKITKRGQNVTFRCDPISEHNRLYWYRQTLGQGPEFLTYFQNEAQLEKSRLLSDRFSAERPKGSFSTLEIQRTEQGDSAMYLCASSWDRGDPNEQFFGPGTRLTVL.

V usage is TRBV6-5 and J usage is TRBJ2-1; D ambiguous. The CDR3 totals 15 residues. The V gene lost 2 bases and the J gene lost 4 bases, with 12 bases spanning the gap. In germline, CDR1 is MNHEY, CDR2 SVGAGI. This CDR3 reads CASSYTALRYNEQFF. CDR3 in DNA: TGTGCCAGCAGTTACACAGCCCTTAGGTACAATGAGCAGTTCTTC.

The chain carries TRBV19 and TRBJ2-7, with D hard to call. Germline CDR1 LNHDA, CDR2 SQIVND (reference sequence). With 6 bases removed from V and 2 bases from J, the gap between germline ends came to 11 bases. The CDR3 covers 13 residues. DNA for the CDR3: TGTGCCAGTAGAGCCGTTGGGACCTACGAGCAGTACTTC. This translates into CASRAVGTYEQYF.

This clonotype was detected only a few times. The genes are TRBV7-2 and TRBJ2-7, with no clear D. The CDR3 is 14 residues long. Germline values: CDR1 SGHTA, CDR2 FQGNSA. Trimming cost V 1 base and J 2 bases, with 9 bases left between them. CDR3 sequence: CASSLDTLTYEQYF. CDR3 sequence (DNA): TGTGCCAGCAGCTTAGACACTCTTACCTACGAGCAGTACTTC.

The sample holds a few counts of this clonotype. This chain connects TRBV19 to TRBJ1-3; D remains unclear. This CDR3 is built from 11 residues. Looked up from germline, CDR1 is LNHDA and CDR2 is SQIVND (reference sequence). Trimming removed 7 bases at V and 7 bases at J, with 8 bases between. The CDR3, as DNA: TGTGCCAGTACATCCGGGAACACCATATATTTT. Protein product: CASTSGNTIYF.

V usage is TRBV12-3 or TRBV12-4 and J usage is TRBJ2-7, with TRBD1 identical over 9 bases. The CDR3 spans 17 residues. V shed 4 bases and J 1 base; nucleotides not matched to a gene: 11. The CDR3 here is CASSSPGQGQISYEQYF. Here the CDR3 DNA reads TGTGCCAGCAGTTCCCCGGGACAGGGTCAAATTTCCTACGAGCAGTACTTC.

The chain combines TRBV7-9 with TRBJ2-7, with no clear D. Germline V gene data show CDR1 as SEHNR and CDR2 as FQNEAQ (reference sequence). Trimming removed 1 base at V and 5 bases at J, with 12 bases between. This CDR3 has 14 amino acids. The CDR3 here is CASSLDGYTDEQYF. The CDR3 nucleotides are TGTGCCAGCAGCTTAGACGGGTACACGGACGAGCAGTACTTC.

This clonotype was counted a few times. V is TRBV24-1 and J is TRBJ1-5; the D gene is possibly TRBD1 (5 bases). CDR3 length equals 14 residues. V was clipped by 5 bases and J by 3 bases, with 10 bases between them. Germline CDR1 KGHDR, CDR2 SFDVKD. The CDR3 loop reads CATSGRRDNQPQHF. CDR3 bases: TGTGCCACCAGTGGGCGCAGGGACAATCAGCCCCAGCATTTT.

The chain has TRBV20-1 and TRBJ2-3, with D possibly called TRBD1 or TRBD2 (5 bases each). The V end lost 0 bases, the J end lost 2 bases, and 15 bases lay between the germline ends. Germline CDR1 DFQATT, CDR2 SNEGSKA (reference sequence). This CDR3 contains 16 residues. Here the CDR3 reads CSARDLGRGPTDTQYF. The CDR3 DNA follows: TGCAGTGCTAGAGATCTGGGTCGGGGACCCACAGATACGCAGTATTTT.

The J gene is TRBJ2-1, the V gene TRBV27; D is unresolved. The CDR3 is made up of 12 amino acids. Trimming shortened V by 0 bases and J by 12 bases, and 9 bases separated the two germline ends. CDR1 and CDR2 from the germline V gene are MNHEY and SMNVEV (reference sequence). The CDR3: CASSLSGIVQFF. CDR3 coding DNA: TGTGCCAGCAGTTTATCGGGAATCGTGCAGTTCTTC.

This clonotype is a singleton in its sample. The junction does not match germline at one end; this may be a read error. The CDR3 loop is CSVAPGQRSSEQYF. CDR3 DNA: TGCAGCGTTGCGCCGGGACAGAGGTCCTCCGAGCAGTACTTC. The V gene is TRBV29-1, the J gene TRBJ2-7; 7 bases line up with TRBD1. Germline V gene lookup returns CDR1 SQVTM and CDR2 ANQGSEA. This CDR3 contains 14 residues.

This clonotype was detected only a few times. The rearrangement uses TRBV12-3 or TRBV12-4 and TRBJ2-5, with D uncertain. CDR3 length: 14 amino acids. V lost 4 bases and J lost 4, with 13 bases in between. CDR3 bases: TGTGCCAGCAGTTCCGGTGGGGTTGGAGAGACCCAGTACTTC. Protein: CASSSGGVGETQYF.

This clonotype has a count of ten or more. The CDR3 DNA reads as TGTGCCAGCAGCCCACGGTATCTAGAGAACAATGAGCAGTTCTTC. Translation gives CASSPRYLENNEQFF. The chain links TRBV7-6 to TRBJ2-1; D gene unclear. V lost 5 bases to trimming and J lost 5 bases, with 16 bases between them. This CDR3 is 15 amino acids long. CDR1 SGHVS and CDR2 FNYEAQ come from the germline V gene.